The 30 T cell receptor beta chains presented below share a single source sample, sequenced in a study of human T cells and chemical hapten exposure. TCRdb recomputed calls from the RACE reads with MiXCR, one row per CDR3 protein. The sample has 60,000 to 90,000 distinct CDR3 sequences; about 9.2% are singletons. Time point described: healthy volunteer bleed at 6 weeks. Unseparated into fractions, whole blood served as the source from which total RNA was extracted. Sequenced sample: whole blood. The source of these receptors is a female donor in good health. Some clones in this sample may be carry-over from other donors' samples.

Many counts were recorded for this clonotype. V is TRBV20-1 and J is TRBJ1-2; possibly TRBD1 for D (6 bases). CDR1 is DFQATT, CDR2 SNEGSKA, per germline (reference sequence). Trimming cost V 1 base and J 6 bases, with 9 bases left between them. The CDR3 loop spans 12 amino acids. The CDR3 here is CSARVRGNGYTF. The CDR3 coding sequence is TGCAGTGCTAGAGTCAGGGGCAATGGCTACACCTTC.

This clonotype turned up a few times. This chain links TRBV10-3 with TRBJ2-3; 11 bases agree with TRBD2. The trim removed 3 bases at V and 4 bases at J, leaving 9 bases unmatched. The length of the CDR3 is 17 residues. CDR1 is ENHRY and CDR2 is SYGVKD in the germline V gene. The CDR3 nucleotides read TGTGCCATCAGTGATGTAGCGGGGGGGCCCTTGGCAGATACGCAGTATTTT. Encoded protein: CAISDVAGGPLADTQYF.

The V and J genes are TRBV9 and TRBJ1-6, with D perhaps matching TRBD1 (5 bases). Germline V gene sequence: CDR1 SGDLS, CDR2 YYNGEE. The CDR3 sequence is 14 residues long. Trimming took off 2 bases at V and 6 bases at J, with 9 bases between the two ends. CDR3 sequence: CASSVGQPNSPLHF. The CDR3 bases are TGTGCCAGCAGCGTCGGACAACCTAATTCACCCCTCCACTTT.

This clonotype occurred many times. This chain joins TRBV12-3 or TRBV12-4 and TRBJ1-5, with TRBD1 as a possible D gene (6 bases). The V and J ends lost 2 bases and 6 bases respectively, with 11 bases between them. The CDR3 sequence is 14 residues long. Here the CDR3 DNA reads TGTGCCAGCAGTTTATATGGCAGGGGTCAGCCCCAGCATTTT. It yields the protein CASSLYGRGQPQHF.

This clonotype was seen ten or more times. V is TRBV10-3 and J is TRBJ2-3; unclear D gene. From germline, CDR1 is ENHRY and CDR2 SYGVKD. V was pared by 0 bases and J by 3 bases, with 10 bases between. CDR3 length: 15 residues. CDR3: CAISESKTLTDTQYF. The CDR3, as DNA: TGTGCCATCAGTGAGTCGAAGACTTTAACAGATACGCAGTATTTT.

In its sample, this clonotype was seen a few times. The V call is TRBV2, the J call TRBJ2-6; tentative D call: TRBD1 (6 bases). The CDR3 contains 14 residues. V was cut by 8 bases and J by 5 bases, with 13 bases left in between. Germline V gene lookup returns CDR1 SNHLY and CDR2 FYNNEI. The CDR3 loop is CASQGDTRANVLTF. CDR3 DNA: TGTGCCAGCCAAGGGGACACTAGGGCCAACGTCCTGACTTTC.

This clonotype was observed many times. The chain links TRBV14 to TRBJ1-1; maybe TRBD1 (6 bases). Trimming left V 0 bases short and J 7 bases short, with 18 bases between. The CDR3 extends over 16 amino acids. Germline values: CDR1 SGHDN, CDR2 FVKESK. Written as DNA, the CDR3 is TGTGCCAGCAGCCAAGATGGGTTACCGGGGGCAATTGAAGCTTTCTTT. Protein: CASSQDGLPGAIEAFF.

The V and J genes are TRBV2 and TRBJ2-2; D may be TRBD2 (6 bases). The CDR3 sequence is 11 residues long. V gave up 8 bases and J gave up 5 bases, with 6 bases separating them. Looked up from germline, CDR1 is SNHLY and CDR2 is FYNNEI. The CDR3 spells CASRGTGELFF. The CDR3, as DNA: TGTGCCAGCCGGGGGACCGGGGAGCTGTTTTTT.

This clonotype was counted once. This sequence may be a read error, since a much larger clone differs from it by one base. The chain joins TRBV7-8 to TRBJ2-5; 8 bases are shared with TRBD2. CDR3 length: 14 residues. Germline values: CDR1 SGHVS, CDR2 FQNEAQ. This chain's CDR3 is CASSSRPGGETQCF. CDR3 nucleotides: TGTGCCAGCAGCTCCCGGCCGGGGGGGGAGACCCAGTGCTTC.

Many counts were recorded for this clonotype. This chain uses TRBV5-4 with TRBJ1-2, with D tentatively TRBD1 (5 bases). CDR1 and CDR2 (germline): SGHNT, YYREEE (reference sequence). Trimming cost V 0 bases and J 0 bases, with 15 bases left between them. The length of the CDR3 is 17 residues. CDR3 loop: CASSLGGRVLANYGYTF. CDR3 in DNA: TGTGCCAGCAGCTTGGGCGGCAGGGTCTTAGCTAACTATGGCTACACCTTC.

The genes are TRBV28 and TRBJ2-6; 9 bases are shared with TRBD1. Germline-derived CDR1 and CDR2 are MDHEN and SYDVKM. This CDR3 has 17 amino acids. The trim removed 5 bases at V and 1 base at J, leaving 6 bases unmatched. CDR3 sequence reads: CASSGGTGFSGANVLTF. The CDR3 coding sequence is TGTGCCAGCAGTGGGGGGACAGGGTTTTCTGGGGCCAACGTCCTGACTTTC.

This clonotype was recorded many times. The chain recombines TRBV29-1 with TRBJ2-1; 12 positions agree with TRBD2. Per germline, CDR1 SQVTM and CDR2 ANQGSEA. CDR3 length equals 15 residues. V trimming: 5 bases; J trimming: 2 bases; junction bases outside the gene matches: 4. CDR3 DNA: TGCAGCGTTCTTGGACTAGCGGGAACCTACAATGAGCAGTTCTTC. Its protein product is CSVLGLAGTYNEQFF.

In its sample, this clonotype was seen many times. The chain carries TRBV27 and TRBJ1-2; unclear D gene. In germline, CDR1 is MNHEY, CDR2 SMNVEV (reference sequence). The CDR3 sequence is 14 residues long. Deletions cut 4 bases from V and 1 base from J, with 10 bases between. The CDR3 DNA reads TGTGCCAGCAGTTCATGGGCGGGTAACTATGGCTACACCTTC. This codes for CASSSWAGNYGYTF.

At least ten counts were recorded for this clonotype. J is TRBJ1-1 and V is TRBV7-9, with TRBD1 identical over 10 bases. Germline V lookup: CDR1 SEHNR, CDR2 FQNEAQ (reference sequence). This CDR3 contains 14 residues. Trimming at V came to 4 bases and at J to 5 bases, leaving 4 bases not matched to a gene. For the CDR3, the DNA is TGTGCCAGCAGCTGGGACAGGGGCGGGACTGAAGCTTTCTTT. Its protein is CASSWDRGGTEAFF.

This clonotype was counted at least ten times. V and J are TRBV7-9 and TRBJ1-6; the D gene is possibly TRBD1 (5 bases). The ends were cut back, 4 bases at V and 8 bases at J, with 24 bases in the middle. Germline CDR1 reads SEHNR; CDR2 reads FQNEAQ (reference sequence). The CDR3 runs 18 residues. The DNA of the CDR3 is TGTGCCAGCAGCTCCGGGGACGTTTGGAAAGAAGAGGATTCACCCCTCCACTTT. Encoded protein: CASSSGDVWKEEDSPLHF.

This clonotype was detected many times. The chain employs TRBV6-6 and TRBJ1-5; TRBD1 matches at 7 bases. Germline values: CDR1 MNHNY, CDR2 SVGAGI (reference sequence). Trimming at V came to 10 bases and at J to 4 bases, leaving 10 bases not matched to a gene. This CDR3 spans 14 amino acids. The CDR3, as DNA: TGTGCCACCCGAGGACAGGTGTTTAATCAGCCCCAGCATTTT. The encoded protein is CATRGQVFNQPQHF.

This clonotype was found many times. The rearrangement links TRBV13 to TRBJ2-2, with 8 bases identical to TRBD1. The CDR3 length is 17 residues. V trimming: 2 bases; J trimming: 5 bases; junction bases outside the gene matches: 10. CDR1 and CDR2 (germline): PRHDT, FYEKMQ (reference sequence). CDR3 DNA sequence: TGTGCCAGCAGCTTAATACCAGGACAGGGCTATACCGGGGAGCTGTTTTTT. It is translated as CASSLIPGQGYTGELFF.

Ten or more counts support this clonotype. The CDR3 sequence: CAISESRGDYGYTF. CDR3 bases: TGTGCCATCAGTGAGTCGCGAGGAGACTATGGCTACACCTTC. The chain combines TRBV10-3 with TRBJ1-2; D remains unclear. From germline, CDR1 is ENHRY and CDR2 SYGVKD. V was cut by 0 bases and J by 3 bases, with 8 bases left in between. The CDR3 is made up of 14 amino acids.

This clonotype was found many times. CDR3 in DNA: TGCAGCGTAGCCGGGACAGCTGATAGCAATCAGCCCCAGCATTTT. It translates to CSVAGTADSNQPQHF. The chain links TRBV29-1 to TRBJ1-5, with 7 nucleotides matching TRBD1. The CDR3 is made up of 15 amino acids. Germline CDR1 is SQVTM and CDR2 is ANQGSEA. V lost 6 bases and J lost 0; bases outside the gene matches: 8.

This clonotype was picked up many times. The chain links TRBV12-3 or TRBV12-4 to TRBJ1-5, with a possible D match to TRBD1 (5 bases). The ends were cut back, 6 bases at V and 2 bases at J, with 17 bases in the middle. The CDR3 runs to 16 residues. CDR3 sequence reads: CASRASYGAGNQPQHF. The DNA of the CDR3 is TGTGCCAGCAGGGCCTCGTACGGGGCTGGCAATCAGCCCCAGCATTTT.

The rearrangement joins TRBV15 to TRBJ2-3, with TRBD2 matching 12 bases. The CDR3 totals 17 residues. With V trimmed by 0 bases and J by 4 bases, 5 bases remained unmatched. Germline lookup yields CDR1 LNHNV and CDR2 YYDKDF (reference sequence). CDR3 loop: CATSRERLAGGADTQYF. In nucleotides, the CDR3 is TGTGCCACCAGCAGAGAGAGGCTAGCGGGGGGGGCAGATACGCAGTATTTT.

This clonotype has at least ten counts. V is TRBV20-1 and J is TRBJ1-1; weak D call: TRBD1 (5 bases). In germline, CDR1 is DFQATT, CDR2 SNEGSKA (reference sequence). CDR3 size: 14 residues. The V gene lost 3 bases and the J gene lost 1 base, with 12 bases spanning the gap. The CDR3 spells CSARAGTANTEAFF. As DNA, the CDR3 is TGCAGTGCTAGGGCGGGGACGGCGAACACTGAAGCTTTCTTT.

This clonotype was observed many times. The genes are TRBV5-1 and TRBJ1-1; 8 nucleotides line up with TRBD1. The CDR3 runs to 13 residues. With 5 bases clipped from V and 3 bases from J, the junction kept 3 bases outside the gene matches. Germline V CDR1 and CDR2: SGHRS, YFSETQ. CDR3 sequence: CASSGQGDTEAFF. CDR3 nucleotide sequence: TGCGCCAGCAGTGGACAGGGAGACACTGAAGCTTTCTTT. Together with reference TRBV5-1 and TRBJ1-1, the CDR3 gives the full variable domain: KAGVTQTPRYLIKTRGQQVTLSCSPISGHRSVSWYQQTPGQGLQFLFEYFSETQRNKGNFPGRFSGRQFSNSRSEMNVSTLELGDSALYLCASSGQGDTEAFFGQGTRLTVV.

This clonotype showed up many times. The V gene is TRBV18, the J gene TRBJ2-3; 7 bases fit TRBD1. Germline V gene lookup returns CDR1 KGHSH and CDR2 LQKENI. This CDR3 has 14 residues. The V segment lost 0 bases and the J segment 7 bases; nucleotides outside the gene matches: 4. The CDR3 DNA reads TGTGCCAGCTCACCACCCACCAGGGGGAATACGCAGTATTTT. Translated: CASSPPTRGNTQYF.

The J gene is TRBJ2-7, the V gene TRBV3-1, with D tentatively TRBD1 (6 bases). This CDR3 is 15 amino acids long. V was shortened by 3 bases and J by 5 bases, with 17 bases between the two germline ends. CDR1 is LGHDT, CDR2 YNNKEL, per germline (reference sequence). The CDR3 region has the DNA TGTGCCAGCAGCCACCTCAGGGGTACCGACAACGAGCAGTACTTC. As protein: CASSHLRGTDNEQYF.

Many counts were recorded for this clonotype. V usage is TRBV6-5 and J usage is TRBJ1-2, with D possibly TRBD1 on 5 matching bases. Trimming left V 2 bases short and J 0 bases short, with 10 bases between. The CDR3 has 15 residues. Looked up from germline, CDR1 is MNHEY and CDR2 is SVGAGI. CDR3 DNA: TGTGCCAGCAGTTACGCTGGGGACGCTAACTATGGCTACACCTTC. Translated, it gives CASSYAGDANYGYTF.

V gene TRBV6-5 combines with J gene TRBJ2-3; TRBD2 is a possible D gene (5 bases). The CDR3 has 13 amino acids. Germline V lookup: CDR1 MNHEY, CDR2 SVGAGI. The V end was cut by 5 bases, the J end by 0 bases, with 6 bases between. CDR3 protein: CASSRTSTDTQYF. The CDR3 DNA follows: TGTGCCAGCAGTCGGACTAGCACAGATACGCAGTATTTT.

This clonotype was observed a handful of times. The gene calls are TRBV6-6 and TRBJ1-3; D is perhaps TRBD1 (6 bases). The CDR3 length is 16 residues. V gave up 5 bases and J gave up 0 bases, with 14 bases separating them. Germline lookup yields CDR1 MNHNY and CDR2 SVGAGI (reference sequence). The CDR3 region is CASSQGHVNSGNTIYF. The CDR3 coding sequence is TGTGCCAGCAGTCAGGGACACGTCAACTCTGGAAACACCATATATTTT.

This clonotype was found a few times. The CDR3 is CASSPSDTAKNIQYF. CDR3 nucleotide sequence: TGTGCCAGCAGTCCCTCCGACACGGCCAAAAACATTCAGTACTTC. The chain is built from TRBV12-3 or TRBV12-4 and TRBJ2-4; D gene ambiguous. Trimming cost V 5 bases and J 1 base, with 12 bases left between them. The CDR3 consists of 15 residues.

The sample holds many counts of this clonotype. The CDR3 region is CASSLSGGGANVLTF. In DNA form, the CDR3 reads TGTGCCAGCAGCTTATCCGGGGGGGGGGCCAACGTCCTGACTTTC. The J gene is TRBJ2-6, the V gene TRBV7-2; 7 positions agree with TRBD2. Germline lookup yields CDR1 SGHTA and CDR2 FQGNSA. This CDR3 is built from 15 residues. V lost 2 bases, J lost 4 bases, and 2 bases stayed unmatched.